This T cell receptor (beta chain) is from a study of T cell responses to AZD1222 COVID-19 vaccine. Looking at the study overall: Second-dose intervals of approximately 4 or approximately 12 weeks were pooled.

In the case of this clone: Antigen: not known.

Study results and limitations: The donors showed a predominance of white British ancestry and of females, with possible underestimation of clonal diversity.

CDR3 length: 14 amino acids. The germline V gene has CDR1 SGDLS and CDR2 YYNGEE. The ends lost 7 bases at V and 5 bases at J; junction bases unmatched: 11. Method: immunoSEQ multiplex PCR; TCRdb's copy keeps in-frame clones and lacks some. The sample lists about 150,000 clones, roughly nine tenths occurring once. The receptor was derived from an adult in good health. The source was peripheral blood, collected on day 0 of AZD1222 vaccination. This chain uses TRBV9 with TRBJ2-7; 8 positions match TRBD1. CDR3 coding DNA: TGTGCCAGCTCCAGGACAGGGATGGTGGACGAGCAGTACTTC. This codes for CASSRTGMVDEQYF.